Listed here are 6 T cell receptor beta chains from one sample, sequenced in a study of cytomegalovirus exposure and HLA in healthy donors. This table comes from immunoSEQ multiplex PCR, and its TCRdb copy is limited to in-frame clones, with some not included. The sample has more than 250,000 clones; about 90% are singletons. The sample was PBMCs. These receptors were collected from a woman aged 25 to 39 in good health and CMV-seropositive.

The rearrangement links TRBV19 to TRBJ2-7; 11 nucleotides match TRBD1. CDR1 and CDR2 from the germline V gene are LNHDA and SQIVND (reference sequence). The ends lost 5 bases at V and 6 bases at J; junction bases unmatched: 12. The CDR3 spans 16 residues. As DNA, the CDR3 is TGTGCCAGTAGTCCTCTTGGGGTGGACAGGGGGCGCGAGCAGTACTTC. This gives the protein CASSPLGVDRGREQYF.

The V and J genes are TRBV6-1 and TRBJ1-2; no reliable D call. Germline-derived CDR1 and CDR2 are MNHNS and SASEGT. V dropped 11 bases and J dropped 8 bases, with 18 bases sitting between them. The CDR3 totals 12 residues. CDR3 sequence (DNA): TGTGCCGGCTCCGGGCAGCCGGAGGGCTACACCTTC. This sequence encodes CAGSGQPEGYTF.

The chain is built from TRBV7-6 and TRBJ1-5, with D possibly TRBD1 on 5 matching bases. The CDR3 spans 15 residues. V lost 5 bases and J 3 bases, leaving 14 bases between the germline ends. CDR1 is SGHVS and CDR2 is FNYEAQ in the germline V gene. DNA of the CDR3: TGTGCCAGCAGCCCCAGGGTTGGTGACAATCAGCCCCAGCATTTT. Protein sequence: CASSPRVGDNQPQHF.

V usage is TRBV9 and J usage is TRBJ2-5; D not resolved. V lost 1 base to trimming and J lost 1 base, with 14 bases between them. The germline gives CDR1 SGDLS, CDR2 YYNGEE. This CDR3 is 16 amino acids long. The CDR3 region has the DNA TGTGCCAGCAGCGTAACTGGCGGTGGGTTCCAAGAGACCCAGTACTTC. Protein: CASSVTGGGFQETQYF.

The rearrangement links TRBV7-2 to TRBJ1-1; D uncertain. The CDR3 is 14 residues long. CDR1 is SGHTA, CDR2 FQGNSA, per germline. V gave up 1 base and J gave up 0 bases, with 6 bases separating them. The chain's CDR3 is CASSLGGVNTEAFF. The CDR3 DNA follows: TGTGCCAGCAGCTTAGGAGGAGTGAACACTGAAGCTTTCTTT.

The V gene is TRBV28, the J gene TRBJ1-2, with a tentative D call TRBD1 (6 bases). There are 14 residues in the CDR3. Trimming took off 3 bases at V and 1 base at J, with 9 bases between the two ends. The V gene's germline CDR1 is MDHEN and CDR2 SYDVKM. CDR3 sequence reads: CASSFPDSNYGYTF. The DNA for the CDR3 is TGTGCCAGCAGTTTCCCGGACAGTAACTATGGCTACACCTTC.